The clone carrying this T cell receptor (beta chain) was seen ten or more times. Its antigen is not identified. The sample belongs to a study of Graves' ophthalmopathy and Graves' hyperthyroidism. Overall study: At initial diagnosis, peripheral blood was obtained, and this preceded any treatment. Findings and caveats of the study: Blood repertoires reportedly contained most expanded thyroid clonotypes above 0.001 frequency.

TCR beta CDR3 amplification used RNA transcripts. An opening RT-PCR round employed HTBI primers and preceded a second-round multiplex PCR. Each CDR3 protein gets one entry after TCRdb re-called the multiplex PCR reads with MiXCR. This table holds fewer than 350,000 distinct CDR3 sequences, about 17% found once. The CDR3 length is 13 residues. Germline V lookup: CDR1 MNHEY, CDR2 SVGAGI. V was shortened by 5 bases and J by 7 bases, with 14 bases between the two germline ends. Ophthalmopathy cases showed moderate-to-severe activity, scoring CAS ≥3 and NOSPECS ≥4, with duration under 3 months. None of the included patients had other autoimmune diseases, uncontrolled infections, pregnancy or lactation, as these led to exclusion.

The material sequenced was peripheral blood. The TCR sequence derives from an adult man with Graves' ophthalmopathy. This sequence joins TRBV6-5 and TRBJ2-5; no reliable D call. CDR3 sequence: CASSRQAERTQYF. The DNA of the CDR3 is TGTGCCAGCAGTCGCCAGGCGGAAAGGACCCAGTACTTC.